These 18 T cell receptor beta chains came from one sample sequenced in a study of T cells in Graves' hyperthyroidism and ophthalmopathy. Template material for amplifying TCR beta CDR3 regions consisted of RNA transcripts. Researchers ran a first-round RT-PCR on the TCR CDR3 using the HTBI primer set. TCRdb redid the calling of the multiplex PCR reads with MiXCR, one entry per CDR3 protein. This repertoire shows some 360,000 distinct CDR3 sequences, about a sixth found once; its top ten account for 15% to 17%. Sequencing was performed on blood. All receptors come from a woman aged 40 to 50 with Graves' ophthalmopathy.

The rearrangement joins TRBV6-5 to TRBJ1-1; D possibly corresponds to TRBD1 (6 bases). The germline V gene has CDR1 MNHEY and CDR2 SVGAGI. V was cut by 0 bases and J by 7 bases, with 12 bases left in between. The CDR3 length is 14 residues. The DNA for the CDR3 is TGTGCCAGCAGTTACTCGACAGGAACACTTGAAGCTTTCTTT. Protein sequence: CASSYSTGTLEAFF.

This clonotype came up many times. V is TRBV14 and J is TRBJ2-7; no clear D. This CDR3 region has 11 residues. Germline lookup yields CDR1 SGHDN and CDR2 FVKESK. Trimming removed 3 bases from V and 5 bases from J, with 5 bases in between. This CDR3 reads CASSQVHEQYF. The CDR3 coding sequence is TGTGCCAGCAGCCAGGTCCACGAGCAGTACTTC.

This clonotype appeared many times. This chain joins TRBV6-5 and TRBJ2-7; D is perhaps TRBD2 (5 bases). Germline CDR1 MNHEY, CDR2 SVGAGI. V was pared by 7 bases and J by 0 bases, with 13 bases between. The CDR3 contains 14 residues. The DNA for the CDR3 is TGTGCCAGCACCTCTACGGGAAGCTCCTACGAGCAGTACTTC. Its translation: CASTSTGSSYEQYF.

This clonotype was seen many times. This chain uses TRBV5-1 with TRBJ1-1; D unresolved. V was trimmed by 0 bases and J by 6 bases, leaving 18 bases between them. This CDR3 has 16 residues. The germline V gene encodes CDR1 SGHRS and CDR2 YFSETQ. The CDR3 region is CASSLGARKLGAEAFF. Written as DNA, the CDR3 is TGCGCCAGCAGCTTGGGGGCGCGAAAGCTGGGAGCTGAAGCTTTCTTT.

This clonotype was picked up a small number of times. This chain joins TRBV3-1 and TRBJ1-1; no clear D. Trimming took 0 bases from V and 1 from J, leaving 9 bases between them. Per germline, CDR1 LGHDT and CDR2 YNNKEL (reference sequence). The CDR3 is 15 amino acids. The CDR3 is CASSQDSRRNTEAFF. DNA for the CDR3: TGTGCCAGCAGCCAAGATTCAAGACGGAACACTGAAGCTTTCTTT.

There are many counts of this clonotype. This CDR3 reads CASSGQVHQPQHF. CDR3 nucleotide sequence: TGTGCCAGCAGTGGGCAGGTTCATCAGCCCCAGCATTTT. The gene calls are TRBV2 and TRBJ1-5; D not certain. The CDR3 totals 13 residues. Per germline, CDR1 SNHLY and CDR2 FYNNEI. Between the trimmed V and J ends, which lost 4 bases and 5 bases, there was a span of 9 bases.

Remarks on this clonotype: Possible read error: a much larger clone is one base away. The chain links TRBV7-6 to TRBJ2-7, with a weak D call TRBD2 (6 bases). CDR1 is SGHVS and CDR2 is FNYEAQ in the germline V gene. CDR3 length equals 15 residues. CDR3: CVSSPGTAMSYEQYF. The CDR3, as DNA: TGTGTCAGCAGCCCCGGGACTGCGATGTCCTACGAGCAGTACTTC.

Many counts were recorded for this clonotype. The chain joins TRBV24-1 to TRBJ2-1; D unresolved. Trimming left V 1 base short and J 8 bases short, with 2 bases between. Germline CDR1 reads KGHDR; CDR2 reads SFDVKD. This CDR3 is 11 amino acids long. The CDR3 loop is CATSDFHEQFF. CDR3 bases: TGTGCCACCAGTGATTTCCATGAGCAGTTCTTC.

This clonotype has more than one count but fewer than ten. This chain joins TRBV28 and TRBJ2-5; 12 nucleotides match TRBD1. From germline, CDR1 is MDHEN and CDR2 SYDVKM. This CDR3 is built from 16 residues. V shed 3 bases, J shed 5 bases, and the junction held 7 bases outside the gene matches. CDR3 coding DNA: TGTGCCAGCAGTTTTTCCGGGACAGGGGGCAAGGAGACCCAGTACTTC. Protein sequence: CASSFSGTGGKETQYF.

The V gene is TRBV18, the J gene TRBJ2-7; 10 bases align to TRBD1. This CDR3 region has 15 residues. Germline V gives CDR1 KGHSH, CDR2 LQKENI. The ends lost 1 base at V and 3 bases at J; junction bases unmatched: 3. CDR3 sequence reads: CASSPRGTGDYEQYF. CDR3 nucleotide sequence: TGTGCCAGCTCACCACGAGGGACAGGGGACTACGAGCAGTACTTC. The full variable domain, in which reference TRBV18 and TRBJ2-7 provide the parts outside the CDR3, is NAGVMQNPRHLVRRRGQEARLRCSPMKGHSHVYWYRQLPEEGLKFMVYLQKENIIDESGMPKERFSAEFPKEGPSILRIQQVVRGDSAAYFCASSPRGTGDYEQYFGPGTRLTVT.

In its sample, this clonotype was seen a few times. This chain connects TRBV6-1 to TRBJ2-5; the D gene could be TRBD1 or TRBD2 (6 bases each). Trimming cost V 3 bases and J 2 bases, with 16 bases left between them. Germline V gives CDR1 MNHNS, CDR2 SASEGT. There are 16 residues in the CDR3. In nucleotides, the CDR3 is TGTGCCAGCAGTGATCCGCGGGACACCCTACAAGAGACCCAGTACTTC. As protein: CASSDPRDTLQETQYF.

As DNA, the CDR3 is TGTGCCATCACCGGACAGGGCCCTAACGAGCAGTACTTC. As protein: CAITGQGPNEQYF. The rearrangement links TRBV10-3 to TRBJ2-7, with 8 positions matching TRBD1. This CDR3 is 13 amino acids long. CDR1 and CDR2 from the germline V gene are ENHRY and SYGVKD. J lost 5 bases, V lost 7 bases, and 7 bases had no gene match.

This clonotype was detected many times. The chain employs TRBV12-3 or TRBV12-4 and TRBJ2-2, with 8 nucleotides matching TRBD2. There are 16 residues in the CDR3. With 2 bases clipped from V and 4 bases from J, the junction kept 6 bases outside the gene matches. CDR3: CASSLRPGRGTGELFF. The CDR3 DNA reads as TGTGCCAGCAGTTTACGCCCCGGGAGGGGCACCGGGGAGCTGTTTTTT.

This clonotype was found many times. The chain recombines TRBV6-5 with TRBJ2-2; TRBD2 aligns across 9 bases. Germline V CDR1 and CDR2: MNHEY, SVGAGI. CDR3 size: 14 residues. Germline trimming cut 5 bases from V and 6 bases from J; bases unmatched to any gene: 4. Here the CDR3 reads CASSPGTSPGELFF. The CDR3 nucleotides are TGTGCCAGCAGTCCCGGGACTAGCCCCGGGGAGCTGTTTTTT.

This clonotype came up once. This sequence joins TRBV20-1 and TRBJ2-7, with 10 nucleotides matching TRBD2. Germline-derived CDR1 and CDR2 are DFQATT and SNEGSKA (reference sequence). Trimming at V came to 4 bases and at J to 3 bases, leaving 9 bases not matched to a gene. There are 15 residues in the CDR3. The CDR3 sequence: CSATATWTSGYEQYF. The CDR3 coding sequence is TGCAGTGCTACCGCTACCTGGACTAGCGGCTACGAGCAGTACTTC.

At least ten counts were recorded for this clonotype. The V gene is TRBV6-1, the J gene TRBJ1-5; D not certain. The CDR3 runs 15 residues. Germline loops: CDR1 MNHNS, CDR2 SASEGT. With 0 bases removed from V and 3 bases from J, the gap between germline ends came to 9 bases. The CDR3 bases are TGTGCCAGCAGTGAAGCGTGGAGGGACAATCAGCCCCAGCATTTT. As protein: CASSEAWRDNQPQHF.

This clonotype was counted between two and nine times. CDR3 protein: CASSFRPIAYEQYF. In DNA form, the CDR3 reads TGTGCCAGCAGCTTTCGGCCCATTGCCTACGAGCAGTACTTC. This chain uses TRBV11-1 with TRBJ2-7; D remains unclear. Germline CDR1 and CDR2: SGHAT and FQDESV (reference sequence). V lost 3 bases, J lost 2 bases, and 11 bases lay in between. This CDR3 is built from 14 residues. The full variable domain, its missing parts supplied by reference TRBV11-1 and TRBJ2-7, is EAEVAQSPRYKITEKSQAVAFWCDPISGHATLYWYRQILGQGPELLVQFQDESVVDDSQLPKDRFSAERLKGVDSTLKIQPAELGDSAMYLCASSFRPIAYEQYFGPGTRLTVT.

This clonotype occurred many times. CDR3 sequence (DNA): TGTGCCAGCAGTCCACGGTGGCCTGGGGGGCCAGAGACCCAGTACTTC. Translated: CASSPRWPGGPETQYF. The V gene is TRBV28, the J gene TRBJ2-5; perhaps D is TRBD1 or TRBD2 (6 bases each). This CDR3 contains 16 residues. V was pared by 5 bases and J by 4 bases, with 20 bases between. Germline V gene data show CDR1 as MDHEN and CDR2 as SYDVKM.